This T cell receptor beta chain was sequenced during a study of T cell responses to AZD1222 COVID-19 vaccine. Study at large: Second doses that came at about 4 or about 12 weeks were put together. General study points: Nearly half of unique spike-specific TCRs reportedly avoided B.1.351 and B.1.1.7 mutated regions. White British people made up most donors, females outnumbered males, and clonal diversity was possibly underestimated.

Worth noting for this clone: Its antigen is as yet unknown.

The protocol was immunoSEQ multiplex PCR, while the TCRdb copy is restricted to in-frame clones and leaves out a portion. The sample carries tens of thousands of clones, approximately 88% recorded once. Germline V gene sequence: CDR1 DFQATT, CDR2 SNEGSKA (reference sequence). CDR3 length equals 11 residues. Trimming pared 5 bases from V and 5 bases from J, leaving 9 bases between. The chain uses TRBV20-1 and TRBJ1-1; a weak D match, TRBD1 (6 bases). Here the sequenced sample was peripheral blood, taken on day 0 of AZD1222 vaccination. This sequence originates from an adult in good health. The CDR3 DNA is TGCAGTGCTCTCGGACAGACTGAAGCTTTCTTT. Protein: CSALGQTEAFF.